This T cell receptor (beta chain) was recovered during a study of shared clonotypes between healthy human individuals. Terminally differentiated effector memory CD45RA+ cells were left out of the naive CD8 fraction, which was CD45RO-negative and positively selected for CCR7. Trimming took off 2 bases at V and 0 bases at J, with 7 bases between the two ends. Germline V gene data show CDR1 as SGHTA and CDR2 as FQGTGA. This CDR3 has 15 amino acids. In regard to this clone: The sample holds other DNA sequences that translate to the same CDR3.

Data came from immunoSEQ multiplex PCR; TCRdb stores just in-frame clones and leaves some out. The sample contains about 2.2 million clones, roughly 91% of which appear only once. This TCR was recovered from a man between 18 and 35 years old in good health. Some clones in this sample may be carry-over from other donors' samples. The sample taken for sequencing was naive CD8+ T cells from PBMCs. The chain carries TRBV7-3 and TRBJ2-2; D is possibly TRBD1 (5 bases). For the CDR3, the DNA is TGTGCCAGCAGCTTACAGGGTCCGAACACCGGGGAGCTGTTTTTT. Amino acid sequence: CASSLQGPNTGELFF. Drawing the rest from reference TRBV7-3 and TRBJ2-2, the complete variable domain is GAGVSQTPSNKVTEKGKYVELRCDPISGHTALYWYRQSLGQGPEFLIYFQGTGAADDSGLPNDRFFAVRPEGSVSTLKIQRTERGDSAVYLCASSLQGPNTGELFFGEGSRLTVL.